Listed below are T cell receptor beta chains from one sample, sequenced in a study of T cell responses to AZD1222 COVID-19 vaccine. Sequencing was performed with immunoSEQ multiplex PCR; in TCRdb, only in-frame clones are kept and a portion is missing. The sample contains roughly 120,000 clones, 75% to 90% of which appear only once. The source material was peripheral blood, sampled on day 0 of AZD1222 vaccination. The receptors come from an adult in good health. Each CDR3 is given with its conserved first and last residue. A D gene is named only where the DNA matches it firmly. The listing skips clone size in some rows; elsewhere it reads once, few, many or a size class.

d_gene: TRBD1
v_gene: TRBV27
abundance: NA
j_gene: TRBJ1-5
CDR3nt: TGTGCCAGCAGTTTATTGGGAGGGGGCTATAGCAATCAGCCCCAGCATTTT
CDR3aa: CASSLLGGGYSNQPQHF

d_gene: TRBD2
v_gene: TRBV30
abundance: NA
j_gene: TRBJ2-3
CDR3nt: TGTGCCTGGAGTGAATGGCTAGCGGGGAAGCGCACAGATACGCAGTATTTT
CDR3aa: CAWSEWLAGKRTDTQYF

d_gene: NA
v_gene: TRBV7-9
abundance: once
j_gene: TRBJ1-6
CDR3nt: TGTGCCAGCAGCCCCATGAGTCAGGGGTCACCCCTCCACTTT
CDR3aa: CASSPMSQGSPLHF

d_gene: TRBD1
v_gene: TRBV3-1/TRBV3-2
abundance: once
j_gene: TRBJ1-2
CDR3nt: TGTGCCAGCAGCTTATCCGGGGGGACAGGGTATGGCTACACCTTC
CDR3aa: CASSLSGGTGYGYTF

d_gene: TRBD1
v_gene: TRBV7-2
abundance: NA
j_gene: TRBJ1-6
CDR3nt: TGTGCCAGCAGCTCCCGACAGGGTAATTCACCCCTCCACTTT
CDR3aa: CASSSRQGNSPLHF

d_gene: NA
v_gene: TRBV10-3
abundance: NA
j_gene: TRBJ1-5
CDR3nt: TGTGCCATCAGTGAGTCGACGGGCCGGCAGCCCCAGCATTTT
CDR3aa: CAISESTGRQPQHF

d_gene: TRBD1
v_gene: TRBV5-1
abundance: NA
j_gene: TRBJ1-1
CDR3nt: TGCGCCAGCAGCTCCGAAGGACAGGGAATGGCTTTCTTT
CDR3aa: CASSSEGQGMAFF

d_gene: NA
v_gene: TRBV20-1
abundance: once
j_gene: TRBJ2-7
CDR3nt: TGCAGTGCTCTACTTGACGAGCAGTACTTC
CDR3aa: CSALLDEQYF

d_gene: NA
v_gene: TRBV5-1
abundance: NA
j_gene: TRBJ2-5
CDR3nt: TGCGCCAGCAGCTTGGAAAGAGATGAGACCCAGTACTTC
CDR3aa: CASSLERDETQYF

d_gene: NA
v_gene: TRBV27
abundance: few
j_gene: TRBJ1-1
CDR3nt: TGTGCCAGCAGTTGGTCCGAGAACACTGAAGCTTTCTTT
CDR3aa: CASSWSENTEAFF